This TCR beta chain was sequenced for a study of control samples from healthy donors and cancer patients. Repertoires were generated with immunoSEQ multiplex PCR, while TCRdb's copy carries only in-frame clones and drops some. The data contain roughly 45,000 clones, more than 90% of them singletons. The CDR3 length is 14 residues. V dropped 1 base and J dropped 3 bases, with 8 bases sitting between them. CDR1 and CDR2 from the germline V gene are LGHDT and YNNKEL (reference sequence). Sequences were obtained from PBMCs. The source of this sequence is a man younger than 40 with colorectal cancer. The V call is TRBV3-1 (or the pseudogene TRBV3-2), the J call TRBJ2-3; no reliable D call. The CDR3: CASSQGTDTDTQYF. For the CDR3, the DNA is TGTGCCAGCAGCCAAGGGACGGATACAGATACGCAGTATTTT.